Shown below are 30 T cell receptor beta chains from a single sample sequenced in a study of Ad26.COV2.S vaccination and SARS-CoV-2 variants. Treatment denoted: 19 received Ad26.COV2.S at low or high dose, single or two shots; several received placebo; per-sample allocation not given. Vaccine and placebo recipients were sampled on day 63 after the first injection. Produced via immunoSEQ multiplex PCR; TCRdb's table is partial and in-frame only. This sample has more than 300,000 clones; around four fifths occur once, and the top ten carry about 2.1%. The sequencing used peripheral blood, collected in a trial of Ad26.COV2.S vaccine versus placebo. The receptors stem from a person between 18 and 60 years old who received the Ad26.COV2.S COVID-19 vaccine or a placebo.

The J gene is TRBJ2-3, the V gene TRBV5-1; D is ambiguous. The CDR3 contains 11 residues. The V and J ends lost 4 bases and 6 bases respectively, with 6 bases between them. Germline values: CDR1 SGHRS, CDR2 YFSETQ. The CDR3 region is CASSAGDTQYF. The CDR3 DNA follows: TGCGCCAGCAGCGCTGGGGATACGCAGTATTTT.

The chain couples TRBV11-3 to TRBJ2-7; D uncertain. Per the germline V gene, CDR1 is SGHNT and CDR2 is YENEEA. Trimming shortened V by 2 bases and J by 1 base, and 6 bases separated the two germline ends. The length of the CDR3 is 13 residues. The CDR3 loop reads CASSLLNSYEQYF. The DNA of the CDR3 is TGTGCCAGCAGCTTACTGAATTCCTACGAGCAGTACTTC.

The chain joins TRBV27 to TRBJ1-2; no clear D gene. V was trimmed by 0 bases and J by 6 bases, leaving 8 bases between them. Germline loops: CDR1 MNHEY, CDR2 SMNVEV (reference sequence). This CDR3 comprises 13 residues. The CDR3 bases are TGTGCCAGCAGTTTATCGTTTCAAGATGGCTACACCTTC. It codes for CASSLSFQDGYTF.

V and J are TRBV2 and TRBJ1-2; no clear D. The CDR3 is 14 residues long. The germline gives CDR1 SNHLY, CDR2 FYNNEI. V lost 9 bases and J 4 bases, leaving 18 bases between the germline ends. CDR3 bases: TGTGCCAGGCTAGCTAGGGAAACCTTCTATGGCTACACCTTC. This translates into CARLARETFYGYTF.

This chain uses TRBV3-1 (or the pseudogene TRBV3-2) with TRBJ2-1, with D hard to call. CDR1 LGHDT and CDR2 YNNKEL come from the germline V gene (reference sequence). The CDR3 is made up of 13 amino acids. Trimming left V 6 bases short and J 0 bases short, with 6 bases between. The CDR3: CASSRYSYNEQFF. The CDR3 nucleotides read TGTGCCAGCAGTCGTTACTCCTACAATGAGCAGTTCTTC.

The chain carries TRBV2 and TRBJ1-5, with TRBD1 matching over 9 bases. J gave up 3 bases and V 8 bases, and 8 bases lay outside the gene matches. The CDR3 is made up of 15 amino acids. CDR1 is SNHLY, CDR2 FYNNEI, per germline. CDR3 amino acids: CASGFGQGLNQPQHF. As DNA, the CDR3 is TGTGCCAGCGGCTTCGGACAGGGGCTCAATCAGCCCCAGCATTTT.

The chain carries TRBV14 and TRBJ2-1; tentatively, D is TRBD1 (5 bases). The CDR3 loop spans 16 amino acids. V was clipped by 0 bases and J by 8 bases, with 17 bases between them. Germline V gives CDR1 SGHDN, CDR2 FVKESK. The CDR3 sequence is CASSQDGQILRDEQFF. CDR3 coding DNA: TGTGCCAGCAGCCAAGACGGACAAATCCTGCGCGATGAGCAGTTCTTC.

The V and J genes are TRBV7-8 and TRBJ1-5, with 7 nucleotides matching TRBD1. Per germline, CDR1 SGHVS and CDR2 FQNEAQ. The ends lost 1 base at V and 4 bases at J; junction bases unmatched: 4. This CDR3 comprises 15 residues. The CDR3: CASSLEDRINQPQHF. The CDR3 DNA is TGTGCCAGCAGCTTAGAGGACAGGATTAATCAGCCCCAGCATTTT.

The chain uses TRBV19 and TRBJ2-1; no firm D call. CDR3 length equals 12 residues. V was cut by 0 bases and J by 8 bases, with 5 bases left in between. The germline V gene has CDR1 LNHDA and CDR2 SQIVND (reference sequence). CDR3 DNA: TGTGCCAGTAGTATAGATCGGGATGAGCAGTTCTTC. This codes for CASSIDRDEQFF. Complete variable domain (other parts from reference TRBV19 and TRBJ2-1): DGGITQSPKYLFRKEGQNVTLSCEQNLNHDAMYWYRQDPGQGLRLIYYSQIVNDFQKGDIAEGYSVSREKKESFPLTVTSAQKNPTAFYLCASSIDRDEQFFGPGTRLTVL.

V gene TRBV15 combines with J gene TRBJ2-1; D is perhaps TRBD2 (5 bases). This CDR3 region has 15 residues. Trimming pared 5 bases from V and 0 bases from J, leaving 11 bases between. CDR1 and CDR2 (germline): LNHNV, YYDKDF (reference sequence). CDR3 in DNA: TGTGCCACCAGCCGAAACCGGGACTCCTACAATGAGCAGTTCTTC. Its protein product is CATSRNRDSYNEQFF. The full variable domain, in which reference TRBV15 and TRBJ2-1 provide the parts outside the CDR3, is DAMVIQNPRYQVTQFGKPVTLSCSQTLNHNVMYWYQQKSSQAPKLLFHYYDKDFNNEADTPDNFQSRRPNTSFCFLDIRSPGLGDTAMYLCATSRNRDSYNEQFFGPGTRLTVL.

This chain joins TRBV19 and TRBJ2-7; the match to TRBD2 covers 8 bases. The germline CDR1 and CDR2 sequences are LNHDA and SQIVND (reference sequence). The V and J ends lost 3 bases and 4 bases, in that order; junction bases with no gene match: 11. The CDR3 extends over 16 amino acids. This CDR3 is CASSISWTSSLYEQYF. Here the CDR3 DNA reads TGTGCCAGTAGTATTTCTTGGACTAGCAGTTTGTACGAGCAGTACTTC. Using reference TRBV19 and TRBJ2-7 for the parts outside the CDR3, the full variable domain is DGGITQSPKYLFRKEGQNVTLSCEQNLNHDAMYWYRQDPGQGLRLIYYSQIVNDFQKGDIAEGYSVSREKKESFPLTVTSAQKNPTAFYLCASSISWTSSLYEQYFGPGTRLTVT.

This clone was observed a few times. V and J are TRBV5-1 and TRBJ2-3; D possibly corresponds to TRBD2 (6 bases). V was cut by 0 bases and J by 0 bases, with 14 bases left in between. The CDR3 totals 17 residues. Germline V gene data show CDR1 as SGHRS and CDR2 as YFSETQ. CDR3 amino acids: CASSLGDGGDSTDTQYF. For the CDR3, the DNA is TGCGCCAGCAGCTTGGGCGACGGGGGTGATAGCACAGATACGCAGTATTTT.

This chain uses TRBV10-3 with TRBJ2-1; the D is unclear. Looked up from germline, CDR1 is ENHRY and CDR2 is SYGVKD. V lost 2 bases, J lost 3 bases, and 14 bases lay in between. The CDR3 contains 16 residues. This chain's CDR3 is CAISEVLGGIYNEQFF. DNA of the CDR3: TGTGCCATCAGTGAGGTTTTAGGCGGAATCTACAATGAGCAGTTCTTC.

This chain joins TRBV30 and TRBJ1-2; no firm D call. Germline CDR1 and CDR2: GTSNPN and SVGIG (reference sequence). Trimming left V 7 bases short and J 4 bases short, with 16 bases between. CDR3 length equals 13 residues. CDR3 nucleotides: TGTGCCTATCCGTCAGCGGCAGGCTATGGCTACACCTTC. It is translated as CAYPSAAGYGYTF.

The rearrangement links TRBV18 to TRBJ1-5; 7 bases agree with TRBD1. Germline CDR1 is KGHSH and CDR2 is LQKENI. The length of the CDR3 is 13 residues. V shed 4 bases, J shed 13 bases, and the junction held 10 bases outside the gene matches. CDR3 residues: CASSLDREIPQHF. The CDR3 DNA sequence: TGTGCCAGCTCACTCGACAGGGAGATCCCTCAGCATTTT. The full variable domain, rest sourced from reference TRBV18 and TRBJ1-5, is NAGVMQNPRHLVRRRGQEARLRCSPMKGHSHVYWYRQLPEEGLKFMVYLQKENIIDESGMPKERFSAEFPKEGPSILRIQQVVRGDSAAYFCASSLDREIPQHFGDGTRLSIL.

This chain uses TRBV3-1 (or the pseudogene TRBV3-2) with TRBJ2-1, with 10 bases lining up with TRBD2. Germline V gene lookup returns CDR1 LGHDT and CDR2 YNNKEL (reference sequence). CDR3 length: 15 amino acids. The junction had 8 bases not matched to a gene; V was cut back by 3 bases and J by 9 bases. For the CDR3, the DNA is TGTGCCAGCAGCCAGTTAGCGGGGGGCAACGGTGAGCAGTTCTTC. It translates to CASSQLAGGNGEQFF.

The chain employs TRBV12-3 or TRBV12-4 and TRBJ1-2; D is unclear. The CDR3 extends over 12 amino acids. V dropped 1 base and J dropped 4 bases, with 4 bases sitting between them. CDR3 loop: CASSLVGYGYTF. The CDR3 nucleotides read TGTGCCAGCAGTTTAGTTGGCTATGGCTACACCTTC.

The gene calls are TRBV5-3 and TRBJ2-5, with D maybe TRBD2 (6 bases). TRBV5-3 is treated as an ORF (open reading frame) with a function not yet certain. The CDR3 extends over 13 amino acids. With 2 bases removed from V and 2 bases from J, the gap between germline ends came to 7 bases. The CDR3 sequence: CARSFGLQETQYF. The DNA for the CDR3 is TGTGCCAGAAGCTTCGGACTACAAGAGACCCAGTACTTC.

V gene TRBV18 combines with J gene TRBJ1-5; 7 nucleotides match TRBD1. V shed 3 bases, J shed 5 bases, and the junction held 4 bases outside the gene matches. The CDR3 has 14 amino acids. Germline CDR1 and CDR2: KGHSH and LQKENI. CDR3 nucleotide sequence: TGTGCCAGCTCACCTACAGGGGTCCATCAGCCCCAGCATTTT. Its translation: CASSPTGVHQPQHF.

This clone has a handful of counts. V gene TRBV7-9 combines with J gene TRBJ1-2, with D uncertain. Trimming removed 2 bases from V and 11 bases from J, with 15 bases in between. This CDR3 is built from 13 residues. The V gene's germline CDR1 is SEHNR and CDR2 FQNEAQ (reference sequence). The CDR3 loop is CASSLKESAAYTF. For the CDR3, the DNA is TGTGCCAGCAGCTTAAAGGAATCGGCAGCGTACACCTTC.

J is TRBJ2-2 and V is TRBV12-3 or TRBV12-4; no definite D call. The CDR3 has 12 residues. Trimming left V 5 bases short and J 8 bases short, with 9 bases between. The CDR3 here is CASSPWSGELFF. The CDR3 coding sequence is TGTGCCAGCAGTCCCTGGAGTGGGGAGCTGTTTTTT.

The chain employs TRBV9 and TRBJ2-5; 11 bases are a match to TRBD2. Germline loops: CDR1 SGDLS, CDR2 YYNGEE. The CDR3 has 16 residues. The junction had 10 bases not matched to a gene; V was cut back by 4 bases and J by 5 bases. DNA of the CDR3: TGTGCCAGCAGCCTACTAGCGGGGGCCGCGGGGGAGACCCAGTACTTC. Translating it yields CASSLLAGAAGETQYF.

The chain couples TRBV19 to TRBJ1-1; D remains ambiguous. The CDR3 length is 15 residues. Germline V gene data show CDR1 as LNHDA and CDR2 as SQIVND (reference sequence). V was shortened by 2 bases and J by 7 bases, with 17 bases between the two germline ends. The CDR3 protein is CASSIPFGGRNEAFF. CDR3 sequence (DNA): TGTGCCAGTAGTATACCCTTCGGCGGACGGAATGAAGCTTTCTTT.

The chain carries TRBV2 and TRBJ1-1, with D possibly matching TRBD1 (5 bases). Germline CDR1 SNHLY, CDR2 FYNNEI. This CDR3 is built from 14 residues. Trimming removed 11 bases from V and 5 bases from J, with 21 bases in between. The CDR3 sequence: CADPSGPAPTEAFF. For the CDR3, the DNA is TGTGCCGACCCCTCGGGGCCCGCGCCGACTGAAGCTTTCTTT.

This chain joins TRBV28 and TRBJ2-1; perhaps TRBD2 as D (6 bases). V lost 5 bases and J 0 bases, leaving 11 bases between the germline ends. Germline CDR1 reads MDHEN; CDR2 reads SYDVKM. This CDR3 is 15 amino acids long. The CDR3 DNA reads TGTGCCAGCAGTCGAGCGGGCTCCTCCTACAATGAGCAGTTCTTC. Its protein is CASSRAGSSYNEQFF.

The chain links TRBV4-1 to TRBJ2-1; TRBD2 agrees at 8 bases. Germline-derived CDR1 and CDR2 are MGHRA and YSYEKL. Trimming removed 7 bases from V and 4 bases from J; junction bases left unmatched: 9. The CDR3 sequence is 15 residues long. CDR3 loop: CASTLRAGAYNEQFF. The CDR3, as DNA: TGCGCCAGCACCCTAAGAGCGGGGGCATACAATGAGCAGTTCTTC.

This chain joins TRBV30 and TRBJ2-5; a weak D match, TRBD2 (5 bases). Trimming stripped 0 bases from V and 5 bases from J, with 10 bases between. The germline gives CDR1 GTSNPN, CDR2 SVGIG (reference sequence). The CDR3 extends over 13 amino acids. The CDR3 sequence is CAWSVLPGETQYF. Here the CDR3 DNA reads TGTGCCTGGAGTGTACTTCCGGGGGAGACCCAGTACTTC.

V and J are TRBV20-1 and TRBJ1-5, with TRBD1 matching over 9 bases. The germline V gene has CDR1 DFQATT and CDR2 SNEGSKA (reference sequence). After removal of 3 bases from V and 4 bases from J, the junction contained 7 bases not matched to a gene. The CDR3 length is 15 residues. The CDR3 DNA is TGCAGTGCTAGTTTACAGGGGGCGTTTAATCAGCCCCAGCATTTT. Protein sequence: CSASLQGAFNQPQHF.

This chain links TRBV7-2 with TRBJ2-3, with D uncertain. Deletions cut 1 base from V and 5 bases from J, with 7 bases between. Germline CDR1 and CDR2: SGHTA and FQGNSA. This CDR3 comprises 13 residues. The CDR3 loop reads CASSLVNGDTQYF. For the CDR3, the DNA is TGTGCCAGCAGCTTAGTGAACGGAGATACGCAGTATTTT.

The rearrangement joins TRBV7-9 to TRBJ2-7; 9 bases line up with TRBD1. CDR1 is SEHNR and CDR2 is FQNEAQ in the germline V gene (reference sequence). This CDR3 has 15 residues. V lost 5 bases, J lost 4 bases, and 9 bases stayed unmatched. The CDR3 region has the DNA TGTGCCAGCAGCCCCCACGGGACAGGGAGTTACGAGCAGTACTTC. Amino acid sequence: CASSPHGTGSYEQYF.